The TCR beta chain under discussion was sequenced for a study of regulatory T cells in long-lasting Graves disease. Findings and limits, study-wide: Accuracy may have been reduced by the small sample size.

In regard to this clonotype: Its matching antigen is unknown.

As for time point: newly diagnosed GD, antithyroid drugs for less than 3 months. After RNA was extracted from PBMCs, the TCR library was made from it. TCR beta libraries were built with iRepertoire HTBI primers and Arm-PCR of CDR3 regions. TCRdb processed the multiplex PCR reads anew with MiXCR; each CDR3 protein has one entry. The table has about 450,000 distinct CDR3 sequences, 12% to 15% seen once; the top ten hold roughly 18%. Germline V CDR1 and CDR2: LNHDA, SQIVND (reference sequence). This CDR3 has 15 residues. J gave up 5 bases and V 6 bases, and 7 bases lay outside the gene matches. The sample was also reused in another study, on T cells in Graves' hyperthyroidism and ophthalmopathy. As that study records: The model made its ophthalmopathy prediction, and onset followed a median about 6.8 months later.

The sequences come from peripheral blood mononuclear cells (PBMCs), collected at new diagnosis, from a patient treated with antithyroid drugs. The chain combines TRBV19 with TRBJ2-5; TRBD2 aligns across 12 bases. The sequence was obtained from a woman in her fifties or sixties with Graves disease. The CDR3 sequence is CASRTSGSAVETQYF. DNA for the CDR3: TGTGCCAGTAGGACTAGCGGGAGCGCGGTGGAGACCCAGTACTTC.